The clone carrying this TCR beta chain has more than one count but fewer than ten. Its antigen is undetermined. From the RT-PCR reads, TCRdb called clonotypes with MiXCR, one entry per CDR3 protein. The sample records around 470,000 distinct CDR3 sequences, less than 7.5% being singletons. The data were taken from a study of response to subunit inactivated influenza vaccine. Study-wide points: Authors suggested seasonal influenza vaccinations each recruit few new T cells.

The V gene end was trimmed by 3 bases and the J gene end by 0 bases; junction bases not matched to a gene: 15. CDR3 length: 18 amino acids. CDR1 and CDR2 (germline): SGHRS, YFSETQ. The receptor was isolated from a man aged 45-69 years who received an inactivated influenza vaccine. Source: PBMCs from blood, taken roughly 24 months after vaccination. The gene calls are TRBV5-1 and TRBJ2-7; 7 positions match TRBD1. CDR3 loop: CASSWPKPGTVSSYEQYF. Written as DNA, the CDR3 is TGCGCCAGCAGCTGGCCAAAACCGGGGACAGTAAGCTCCTACGAGCAGTACTTC.